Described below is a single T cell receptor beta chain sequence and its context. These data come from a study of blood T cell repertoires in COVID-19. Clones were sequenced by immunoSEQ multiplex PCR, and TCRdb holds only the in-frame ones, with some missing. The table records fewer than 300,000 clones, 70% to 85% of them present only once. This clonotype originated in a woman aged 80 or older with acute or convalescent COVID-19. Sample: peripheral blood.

This CDR3 reads CASSQTGGGTGELFF. The CDR3 DNA is TGTGCCAGCAGCCAAACAGGGGGCGGTACCGGGGAGCTGTTTTTT. The rearrangement links TRBV4-2 to TRBJ2-2; 9 bases are a match to TRBD1. Germline V gene data show CDR1 as LGHNA and CDR2 as YNFKEQ. The ends lost 2 bases at V and 5 bases at J; junction bases unmatched: 3. This CDR3 has 15 amino acids.